The entry that follows covers one T cell receptor (beta chain) sequence. This clone's antigen is unknown. Base-call qualities are not available, and no considerably larger clone is one nucleotide away. These data belong to a study of T cell responses to AZD1222 COVID-19 vaccine (dated by TCRdb to the early 2020s). Study-level background: AZD1222 recipients given second doses at about 4 weeks or at about 12 weeks were pooled, since spike-specific TCR depth and breadth were not found to differ between the two schedules. Trial participants were enrolled by age into 18-55, 56-69 and 70-plus year subgroups, with approximately 160, 26 and 62 TCR-sequenced participants respectively. TCR sequencing covered fewer than 250 trial participants: 207 given two doses of AZD1222 and approximately 26 given two doses of MenACWY control vaccine.

The CDR3 has 16 amino acids, counting the end cysteine and phenylalanine. The sequence is cut down to CDR3 DNA, 48 bases in frame from base 1. Trimming takes 3 bases from V and 0 bases from J, and the germline ends sit 17 bases apart. The germline V gene (reference sequence) supplies CDR1 GTSNPN and CDR2 SVGIG. Overall study results and their limits: Spike-specific TCR breadth and depth rose significantly after two AZD1222 doses compared with day 0 and with MenACWY recipients. The 56-69-year group was small, and its depth increase did not reach significance, likely because of low power. Vaccine-associated CD4 TCRs spanned the whole spike protein, with dominant responses in regions 160-218 and 743-854. Because no samples from the day 14 peak response were available, repertoires could be characterized only after the peak T cell response. Reportedly, almost half of the unique spike-specific TCRs recognized epitopes lying outside the regions that are mutated in the B.1.351 and B.1.1.7 variants. Participants were mostly white British and included more females than males, and it was suggested by the authors that clonal diversity may have been underestimated. Only five or six AZD1222 recipients were SARS-CoV-2 seropositive at baseline, limiting conclusions about previously exposed vaccinees.

The CDR3 regions of human TCRbeta chains were analyzed by immunosequencing. The authors processed their data as follows. TCRs in the repertoires were matched against a reference library of SARS-CoV-2-specific TCRs that had been generated with the MIRA antigen-specificity platform. Breadth meant the fraction of unique TCRs that were SARS-CoV-2-associated, whereas depth meant the fraction of total T cells that were SARS-CoV-2-associated. Using the MIRA data, each spike-specific TCR was mapped to the spike region that the TCR reacts to and placed in a CD4 or CD8 class. Log10-transformed breadth and depth values were compared by one-way ANOVA with Sidak's multiple comparisons tests. What TCRdb holds here is the immuneACCESS table cut down to in-frame rearrangements. Part of the clones is not present; checked against another copy, under half of the missing clones reflect an unresolved V gene, and the others are unexplained. D and trimming were read from the DNA, whereas the V and J calls and clone size are those reported in that table. Within this sample are under 200,000 clones, with about 93% of them counted one time only. The biggest ten clones account for 0.6% to 0.7% of the sample.

The time point label corresponds to: baseline before first vaccination. The vaccinee samples were drawn from two UK trials, COV001 and COV002, one of which was a single-blind randomized controlled phase 2/3 trial testing AZD1222 (ChAdOx1 nCoV-19) in healthy adults. For TCRbeta chain sequencing, PBMC samples from trial participants were taken at day 0 and at day 28 after the second dose. The sequencing here drew on peripheral blood, taken on day 0 of AZD1222 vaccination. This chain is built from TRBV30 and TRBJ1-2; TRBD1 is a weak D gene call, 5 bases matching. The source of this sequence is an adult in good health. The CDR3 is CAWRIQGREANYGYTF. DNA sequence: TGTGCCTGGAGAATCCAAGGCAGGGAAGCTAACTATGGCTACACCTTC.